This entry describes one TCR beta chain. The antigen remains unidentified. With V trimmed by 7 bases and J by 6 bases, 8 bases remained unmatched. In germline, CDR1 is WSHSY, CDR2 SAAADI. The CDR3 covers 15 residues. The data stem from a study of OX40 agonist ivuxolimab in advanced cancers. General observations from the study: At 0.1-3.0 mg/kg, partial responders had clonal expansion among the lowest observed.

Method: immunoSEQ multiplex PCR; TCRdb's copy keeps in-frame clones and lacks some. Of roughly 93,000 clones in the sample, more than 80% are singletons; the top ten hold 1.5% to 2%. The TCR was taken from an adult with an advanced solid tumor such as melanoma, head and neck, liver or kidney cancer. The sequencing here drew on CD4+ or CD8+ T cells sorted from blood, taken in a trial of the OX40 agonist ivuxolimab. The chain combines TRBV10-2 with TRBJ2-1; 11 positions agree with TRBD2. CDR3 coding DNA: TGCGCCAGCACGGAGGAACTAGCGGGAGTCAATGAGCAGTTCTTC. It codes for CASTEELAGVNEQFF.